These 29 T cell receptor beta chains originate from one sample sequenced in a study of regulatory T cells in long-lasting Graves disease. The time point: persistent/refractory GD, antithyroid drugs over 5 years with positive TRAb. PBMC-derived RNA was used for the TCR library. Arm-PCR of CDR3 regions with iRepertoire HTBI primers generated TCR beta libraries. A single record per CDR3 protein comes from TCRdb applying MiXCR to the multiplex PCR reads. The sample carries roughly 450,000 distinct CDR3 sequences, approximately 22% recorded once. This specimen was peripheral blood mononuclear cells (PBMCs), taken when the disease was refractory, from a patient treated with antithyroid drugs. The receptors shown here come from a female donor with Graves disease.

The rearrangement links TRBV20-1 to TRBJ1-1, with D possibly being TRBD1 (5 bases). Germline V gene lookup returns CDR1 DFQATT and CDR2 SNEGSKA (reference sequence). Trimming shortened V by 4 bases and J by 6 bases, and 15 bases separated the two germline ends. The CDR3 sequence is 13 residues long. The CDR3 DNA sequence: TGCAGTGCTACCTTGACCCGAGGGGCTGAAGCTTTCTTT. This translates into CSATLTRGAEAFF.

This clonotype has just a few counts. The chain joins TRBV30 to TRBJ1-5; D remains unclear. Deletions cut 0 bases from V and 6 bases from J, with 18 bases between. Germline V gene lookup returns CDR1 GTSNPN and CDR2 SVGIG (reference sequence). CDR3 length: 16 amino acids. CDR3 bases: TGTGCCTGGAGTGTACGAGTCGGCGTACTGTCTCAGCCCCAGCATTTT. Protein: CAWSVRVGVLSQPQHF. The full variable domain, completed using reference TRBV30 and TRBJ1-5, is SQTIHQWPATLVQPVGSPLSLECTVEGTSNPNLYWYRQAAGRGLQLLFYSVGIGQISSEVPQNLSASRPQDRQFILSSKKLLLSDSGFYLCAWSVRVGVLSQPQHFGDGTRLSIL.

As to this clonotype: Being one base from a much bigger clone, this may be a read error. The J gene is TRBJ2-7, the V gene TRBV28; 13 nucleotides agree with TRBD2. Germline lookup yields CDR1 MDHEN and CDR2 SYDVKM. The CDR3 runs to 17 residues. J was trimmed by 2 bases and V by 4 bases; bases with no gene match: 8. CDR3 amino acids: CASSSPGLAGVTYEQYF. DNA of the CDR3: TGTGCCAGCAGTTCCCCTGGACTAGCGGGGGTCACCTACGAGCAGTACTTC.

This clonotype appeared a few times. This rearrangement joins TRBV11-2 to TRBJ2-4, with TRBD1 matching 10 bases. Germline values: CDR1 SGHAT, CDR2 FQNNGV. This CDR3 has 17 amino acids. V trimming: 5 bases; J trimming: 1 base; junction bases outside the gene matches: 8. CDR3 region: CASSDLGTGAAKNIQYF. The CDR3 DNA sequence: TGTGCCAGCAGCGATCTCGGGACAGGGGCCGCCAAAAACATTCAGTACTTC.

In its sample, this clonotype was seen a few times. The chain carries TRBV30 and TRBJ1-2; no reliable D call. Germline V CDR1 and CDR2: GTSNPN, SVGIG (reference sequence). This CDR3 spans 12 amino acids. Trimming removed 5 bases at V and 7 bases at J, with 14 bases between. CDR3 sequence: CAWGGGSGGYTF. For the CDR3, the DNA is TGTGCCTGGGGTGGAGGGTCGGGTGGCTACACCTTC.

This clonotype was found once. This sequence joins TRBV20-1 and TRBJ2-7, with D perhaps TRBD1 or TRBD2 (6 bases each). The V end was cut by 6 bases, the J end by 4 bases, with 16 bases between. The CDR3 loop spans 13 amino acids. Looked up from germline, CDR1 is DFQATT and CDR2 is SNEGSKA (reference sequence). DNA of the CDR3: TGCAGTGCCCTCGGGCAGGGGAGGTACGAGCAGTACTTC. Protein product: CSALGQGRYEQYF.

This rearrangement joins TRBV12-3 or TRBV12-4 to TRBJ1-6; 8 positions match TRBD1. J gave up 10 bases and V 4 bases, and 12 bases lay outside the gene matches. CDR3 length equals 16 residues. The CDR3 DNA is TGTGCCAGCAGTTACTCGATTACAGGGGGACGGTCACCCCTCCACTTT. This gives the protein CASSYSITGGRSPLHF.

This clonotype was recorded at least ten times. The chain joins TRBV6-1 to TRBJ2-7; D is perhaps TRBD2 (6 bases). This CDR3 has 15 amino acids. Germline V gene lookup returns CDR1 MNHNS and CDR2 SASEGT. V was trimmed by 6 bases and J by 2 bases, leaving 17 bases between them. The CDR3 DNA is TGTGCCAGCAGGGAGGAGGGGATTTGGACCTACGAGCAGTACTTC. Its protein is CASREEGIWTYEQYF.

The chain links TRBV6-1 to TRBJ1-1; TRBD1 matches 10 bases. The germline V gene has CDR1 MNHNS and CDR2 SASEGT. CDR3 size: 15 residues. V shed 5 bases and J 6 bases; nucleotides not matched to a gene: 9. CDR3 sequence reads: CASSPFETGGPEAFF. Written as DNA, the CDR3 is TGTGCCAGCAGTCCCTTTGAGACAGGGGGCCCTGAAGCTTTCTTT.

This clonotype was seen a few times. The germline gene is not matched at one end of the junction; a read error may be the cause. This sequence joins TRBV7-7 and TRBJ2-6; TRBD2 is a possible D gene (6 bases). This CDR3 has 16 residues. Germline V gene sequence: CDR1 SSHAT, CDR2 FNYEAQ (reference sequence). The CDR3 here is CASSPYRENGANVLTF. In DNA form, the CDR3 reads TGTGCTAGCAGCCCGTACCGGGAGAATGGGGCCAACGTCCTGACTTTC.

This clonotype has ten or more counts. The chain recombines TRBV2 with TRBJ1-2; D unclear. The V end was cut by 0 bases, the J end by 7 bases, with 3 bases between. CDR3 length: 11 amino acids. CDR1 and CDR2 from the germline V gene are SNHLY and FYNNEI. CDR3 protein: CASSEASGYTF. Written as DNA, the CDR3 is TGTGCCAGCAGTGAAGCAAGTGGCTACACCTTC. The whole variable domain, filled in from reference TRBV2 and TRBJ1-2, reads EPEVTQTPSHQVTQMGQEVILRCVPISNHLYFYWYRQILGQKVEFLVSFYNNEISEKSEIFDDQFSVERPDGSNFTLKIRSTKLEDSAMYFCASSEASGYTFGSGTRLTVV.

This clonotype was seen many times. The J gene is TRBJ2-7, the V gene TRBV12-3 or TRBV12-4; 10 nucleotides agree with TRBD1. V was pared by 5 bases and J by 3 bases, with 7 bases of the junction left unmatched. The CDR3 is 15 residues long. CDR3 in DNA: TGTGCCAGCAGTGCAACCGGGACAGGGGTCTACGAGCAGTACTTC. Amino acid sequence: CASSATGTGVYEQYF.

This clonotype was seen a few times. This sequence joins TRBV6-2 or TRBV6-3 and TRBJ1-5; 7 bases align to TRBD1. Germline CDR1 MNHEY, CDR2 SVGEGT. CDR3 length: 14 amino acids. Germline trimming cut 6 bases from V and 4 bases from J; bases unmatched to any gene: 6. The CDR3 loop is CASSQDRINQPQHF. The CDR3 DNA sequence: TGTGCCAGCAGCCAGGACAGGATAAATCAGCCCCAGCATTTT.

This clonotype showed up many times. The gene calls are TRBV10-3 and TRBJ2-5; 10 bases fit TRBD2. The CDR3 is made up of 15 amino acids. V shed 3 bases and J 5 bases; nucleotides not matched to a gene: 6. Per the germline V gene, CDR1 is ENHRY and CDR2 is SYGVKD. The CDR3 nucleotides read TGTGCCATCAGTGACACAGCGGGGGGGCACGAGACCCAGTACTTC. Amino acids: CAISDTAGGHETQYF.

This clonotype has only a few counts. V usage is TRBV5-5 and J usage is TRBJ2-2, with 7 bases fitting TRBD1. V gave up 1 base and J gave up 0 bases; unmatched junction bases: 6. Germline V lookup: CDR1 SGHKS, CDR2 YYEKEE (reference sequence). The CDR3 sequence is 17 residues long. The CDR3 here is CASSLWLTGANTGELFF. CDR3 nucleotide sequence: TGTGCCAGCAGCTTGTGGTTAACAGGGGCGAACACCGGGGAGCTGTTTTTT.

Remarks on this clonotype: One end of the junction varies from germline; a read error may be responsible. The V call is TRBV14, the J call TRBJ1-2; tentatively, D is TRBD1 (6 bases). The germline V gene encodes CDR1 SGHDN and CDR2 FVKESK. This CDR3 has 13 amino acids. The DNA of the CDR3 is TGTGCCAGCAGCCCAGGGTGGGGGGCGAGCGGCGCCTTC. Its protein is CASSPGWGASGAF.

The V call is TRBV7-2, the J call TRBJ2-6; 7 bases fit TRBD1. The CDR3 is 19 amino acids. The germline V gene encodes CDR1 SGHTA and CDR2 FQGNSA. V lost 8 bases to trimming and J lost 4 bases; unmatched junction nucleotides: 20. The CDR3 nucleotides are TGTGCCAGCTATGACTGGGGACAGCTCAACAGGTCCGGGGCCAACGTCCTGACTTTC. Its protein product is CASYDWGQLNRSGANVLTF.

DNA for the CDR3: TGTGCCAGTAGAAAGGACTTAGGGGTGGACGAGCAGTACTTC. This sequence encodes CASRKDLGVDEQYF. The V gene is TRBV19, the J gene TRBJ2-7; D tentatively reads TRBD1 or TRBD2 (5 bases each). Trimming stripped 6 bases from V and 5 bases from J, with 17 bases between. The CDR3 runs 14 residues. Per germline, CDR1 LNHDA and CDR2 SQIVND (reference sequence). Based on the CDR3 plus reference TRBV19 and TRBJ2-7, the full variable domain is DGGITQSPKYLFRKEGQNVTLSCEQNLNHDAMYWYRQDPGQGLRLIYYSQIVNDFQKGDIAEGYSVSREKKESFPLTVTSAQKNPTAFYLCASRKDLGVDEQYFGPGTRLTVT.

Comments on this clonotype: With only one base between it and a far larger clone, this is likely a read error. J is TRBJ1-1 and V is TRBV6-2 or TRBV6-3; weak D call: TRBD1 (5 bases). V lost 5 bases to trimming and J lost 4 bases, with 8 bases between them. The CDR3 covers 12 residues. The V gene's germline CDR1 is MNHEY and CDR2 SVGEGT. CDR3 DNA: TGTGCCAGCAGTGGGGCACTCACTGAAGCTTTCTTT. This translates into CASSGALTEAFF.

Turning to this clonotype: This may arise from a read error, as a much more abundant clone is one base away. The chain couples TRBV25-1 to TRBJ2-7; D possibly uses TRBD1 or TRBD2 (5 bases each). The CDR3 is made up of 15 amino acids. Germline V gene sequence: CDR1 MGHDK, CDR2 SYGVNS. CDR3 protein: CTSRTPGDRTYEQYF. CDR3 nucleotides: TGTACCAGCAGGACTCCCGGGGACCGCACCTACGAGCAGTACTTC.

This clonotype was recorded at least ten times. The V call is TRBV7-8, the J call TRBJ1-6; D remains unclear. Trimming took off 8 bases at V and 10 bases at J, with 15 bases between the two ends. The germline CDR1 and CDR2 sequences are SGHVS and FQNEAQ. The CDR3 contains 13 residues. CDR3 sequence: CASAPGSQSPLHF. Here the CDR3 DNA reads TGTGCCAGCGCCCCCGGCAGCCAATCACCCCTCCACTTT.

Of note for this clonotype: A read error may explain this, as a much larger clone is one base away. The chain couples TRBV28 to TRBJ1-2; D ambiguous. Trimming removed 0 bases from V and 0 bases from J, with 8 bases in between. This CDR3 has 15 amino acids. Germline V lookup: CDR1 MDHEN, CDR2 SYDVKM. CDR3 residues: CASSLCVLANYGYTF. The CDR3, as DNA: TGTGCCAGCAGTTTATGTGTGTTAGCTAACTATGGCTACACCTTC.

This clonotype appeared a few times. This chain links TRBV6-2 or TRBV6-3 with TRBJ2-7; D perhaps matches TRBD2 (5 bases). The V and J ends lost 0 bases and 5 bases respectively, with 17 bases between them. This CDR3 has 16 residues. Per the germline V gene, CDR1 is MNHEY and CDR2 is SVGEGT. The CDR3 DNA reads TGTGCCAGCAGTTACTCGGACGAACTGGACTTCCACGAGCAGTACTTC. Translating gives CASSYSDELDFHEQYF.

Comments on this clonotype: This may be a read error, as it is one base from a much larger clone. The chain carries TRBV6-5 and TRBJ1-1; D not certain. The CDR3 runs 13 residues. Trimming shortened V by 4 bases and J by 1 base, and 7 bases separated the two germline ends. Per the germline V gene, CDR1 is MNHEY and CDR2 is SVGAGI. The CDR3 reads CASSSLENTEAFF. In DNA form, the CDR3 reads TGTGCCAGCAGTTCCCTGGAGAACACTGAAGCTTTCTTT.

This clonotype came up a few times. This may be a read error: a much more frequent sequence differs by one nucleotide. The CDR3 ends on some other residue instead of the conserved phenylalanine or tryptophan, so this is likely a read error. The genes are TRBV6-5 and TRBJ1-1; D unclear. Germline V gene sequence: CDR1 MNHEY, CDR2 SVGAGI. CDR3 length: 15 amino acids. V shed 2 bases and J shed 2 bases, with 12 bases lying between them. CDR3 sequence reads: CASSYRRAGNTEAFS. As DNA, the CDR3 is TGTGCCAGCAGTTACCGGAGGGCGGGAAACACTGAAGCTTTCTCT.

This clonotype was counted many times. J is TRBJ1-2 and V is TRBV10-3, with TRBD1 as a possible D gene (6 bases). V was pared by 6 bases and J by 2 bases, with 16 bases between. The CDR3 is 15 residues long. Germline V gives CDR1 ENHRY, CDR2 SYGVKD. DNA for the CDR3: TGTGCCATCAGGTCACAGGGAGGATTCAACTATGGCTACACCTTC. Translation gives CAIRSQGGFNYGYTF.

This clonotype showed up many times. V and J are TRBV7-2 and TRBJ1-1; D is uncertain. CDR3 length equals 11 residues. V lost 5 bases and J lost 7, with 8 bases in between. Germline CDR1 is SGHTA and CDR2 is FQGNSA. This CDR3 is CASSQFIEAFF. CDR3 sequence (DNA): TGTGCCAGCAGCCAGTTCATTGAAGCTTTCTTT.

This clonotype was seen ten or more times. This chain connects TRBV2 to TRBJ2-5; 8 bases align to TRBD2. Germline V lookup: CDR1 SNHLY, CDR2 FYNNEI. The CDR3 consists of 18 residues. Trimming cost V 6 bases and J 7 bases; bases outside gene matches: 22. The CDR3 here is CASSNSRTSWSLEGTQYF. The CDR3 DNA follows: TGTGCCAGCAGCAACTCTCGGACTAGCTGGAGTCTGGAAGGGACCCAGTACTTC.

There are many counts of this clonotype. The DNA of the CDR3 is TGTGCCAGCAGTGAAGCCAGGACAGCCCCCGGGGGGACCCAGTACTTC. Translation gives CASSEARTAPGGTQYF. V gene TRBV6-1 combines with J gene TRBJ2-5, with D perhaps matching TRBD1 or TRBD2 (6 bases each). V was cut by 0 bases and J by 7 bases, with 18 bases left in between. Per the germline V gene, CDR1 is MNHNS and CDR2 is SASEGT. The CDR3 has 16 residues.